These T cell receptor beta chains were read from a single sample in a study of T-cell memory formation after mild COVID-19. TCRdb itself ran the 5' RACE reads through MiXCR, one entry per CDR3 protein. The data hold roughly 310,000 distinct CDR3 sequences, with roughly 15% observed a single time. The sample taken for sequencing was PBMCs or a T cell subset sorted from them (not recorded which). The receptors were gathered from a man younger than 35 who had mild COVID-19 (a few samples of this study predate the infection). Cell type and time point are not known. Each CDR3 is given with its conserved first and last residue. The order of the fields is J gene, V gene, D gene, clone size, CDR3 protein, CDR3 DNA. A D gene is named only where the DNA matches it firmly. Not all rows give a size; the values are once, few, many and, for expanded clones, a class.

TRBJ2-1,TRBV11-2,NA,many,CASSFIGGQGEQFF,TGTGCCAGCAGCTTTATCGGGGGGCAGGGTGAGCAGTTCTTC
TRBJ2-1,TRBV12-3/TRBV12-4,TRBD2,NA,CASSVGGSGTRNEQFF,TGTGCCAGCAGTGTGGGGGGTAGCGGGACGCGGAATGAGCAGTTCTTC
TRBJ2-2,TRBV7-3,TRBD1,few,CASSYGQGAVGELFF,TGTGCCAGCAGCTATGGACAGGGGGCAGTCGGGGAGCTGTTTTTT
TRBJ2-4,TRBV5-4,NA,NA,CASSSGVVSKNIQYF,TGTGCCAGCAGCTCGGGTGTGGTATCCAAAAACATTCAGTACTTC
TRBJ1-2,TRBV4-1,TRBD1,NA,CASSQIYGRGTGDHDYGYTF,TGCGCCAGCAGCCAGATCTATGGTCGCGGGACAGGGGATCACGACTATGGCTACACCTTC
TRBJ2-5,TRBV7-2,TRBD2,many,CASSLYRLAGGQYF,TGTGCCAGCAGCTTGTACCGACTAGCGGGGGGGCAGTACTTC
TRBJ2-5,TRBV20-1,NA,few,CSARLSGTQKETQYF,TGCAGTGCTAGACTCTCCGGGACGCAAAAAGAGACCCAGTACTTC
TRBJ1-1,TRBV20-1,NA,few,CSASEGTRWRTEAFF,TGCAGTGCTAGTGAAGGGACTCGATGGCGGACTGAAGCTTTCTTT
TRBJ2-1,TRBV5-1,TRBD2,few,CASSSPPGLAGVPGEQFF,TGCGCCAGCAGCTCCCCGCCGGGACTAGCGGGGGTCCCTGGGGAGCAGTTCTTC
TRBJ2-3,TRBV5-1,NA,NA,CASSLAEGGSTDTQYF,TGCGCCAGCAGCTTGGCGGAGGGGGGTAGCACAGATACGCAGTATTTT
TRBJ1-2,TRBV7-6,NA,few,CASSLALSFNYGYTF,TGTGCCAGCAGCTTAGCGCTCAGCTTTAACTATGGCTACACCTTC
TRBJ1-5,TRBV6-5,NA,few,CASREDSSNQPQHF,TGTGCCAGCAGGGAAGACAGTAGCAATCAGCCCCAGCATTTT
TRBJ1-3,TRBV20-1,NA,NA,CSANSGNTIYF,TGCAGTGCCAACTCTGGAAACACCATATATTTT
TRBJ1-2,TRBV7-2,NA,NA,CASSLVHGDYGYTF,TGTGCCAGCAGCTTAGTACATGGTGACTATGGCTACACCTTC
TRBJ2-5,TRBV6-5,TRBD1,NA,CASSYSLGTGETQYF,TGTGCCAGCAGTTACTCGCTAGGGACAGGGGAGACCCAGTACTTC